Below are 8 T cell receptor beta chains sequenced from a single sample in a study of cytomegalovirus exposure and HLA in healthy donors (dated by TCRdb to about 2017). The library was generated by the immunoSEQ multiplex PCR assay. The multiplex PCR relied on a mix of 60 forward primers for TCR Vbeta segments and 13 reverse primers for TCR Jbeta segments. In TCRdb, the immuneACCESS table is reduced to in-frame sequences with V and J assigned. These tables do not hold every clone; where another copy was compared, an unresolved V gene accounts for under half, and the others remain unexplained. This sample has around 150,000 clones in its table, and roughly 79% of those were observed once. The top ten clonotypes cover roughly 13% of the sample. The sample consisted of PBMCs. The receptors were gathered from a woman aged 50 to 65 in good health and CMV-seronegative.

The chain is built from TRBV5-1 and TRBJ1-1; D is unclear. V was trimmed by 0 bases and J by 1 base, leaving 7 bases between them. The length of the CDR3 is 14 residues. Germline loops: CDR1 SGHRS, CDR2 YFSETQ. The CDR3 DNA reads TGCGCCAGCAGCTTGGAGGCAGGGAACACTGAAGCTTTCTTT. This codes for CASSLEAGNTEAFF. Together with reference TRBV5-1 and TRBJ1-1, the CDR3 gives the full variable domain: KAGVTQTPRYLIKTRGQQVTLSCSPISGHRSVSWYQQTPGQGLQFLFEYFSETQRNKGNFPGRFSGRQFSNSRSEMNVSTLELGDSALYLCASSLEAGNTEAFFGQGTRLTVV.

V usage is TRBV7-2 and J usage is TRBJ2-1, with 11 nucleotides matching TRBD2. Germline V gene data show CDR1 as SGHTA and CDR2 as FQGNSA. This CDR3 spans 16 amino acids. J was trimmed by 7 bases and V by 1 base; bases with no gene match: 6. The DNA of the CDR3 is TGTGCCAGCAGCTTAGGGACTAGCGGGTACCGTAATGAGCAGTTCTTC. Translated: CASSLGTSGYRNEQFF.

The J gene is TRBJ1-6, the V gene TRBV18, with 8 bases fitting TRBD1. The J segment lost 9 bases and the V segment lost 4 bases, leaving 5 bases of the junction unmatched. CDR3 length: 14 residues. The germline V gene encodes CDR1 KGHSH and CDR2 LQKENI. The chain's CDR3 is CASSQTGGTSPLHF. The CDR3, as DNA: TGTGCCAGCTCACAAACAGGGGGGACTTCACCCCTCCACTTT.

This clone was seen just once. The rearrangement joins TRBV19 to TRBJ1-4, with unresolved D. The V end was cut by 3 bases, the J end by 6 bases, with 11 bases between. CDR1 LNHDA and CDR2 SQIVND come from the germline V gene (reference sequence). The CDR3 extends over 14 amino acids. The CDR3 nucleotides are TGTGCCAGTAGTATCTCGAGGAATGATGAAAAACTGTTTTTT. Translating it yields CASSISRNDEKLFF.

This clone was seen a few times. The rearrangement joins TRBV10-3 to TRBJ2-5; TRBD1 matches at 9 bases. The J call could be wrong; TRBJ2-7 is a better fit for the DNA end. The CDR3 extends over 15 amino acids. Germline assignment: CDR1 ENHRY and CDR2 SYGVKD. The CDR3 DNA is TGTGCCATCAGTTTTTCGGGACAGGGACCCTACGAGCAGTACTTC. It yields the protein CAISFSGQGPYEQYF.

A single count supports this clone. The V gene is TRBV7-2, the J gene TRBJ2-1; D perhaps matches TRBD2 (6 bases). The CDR3 sequence is 15 residues long. Trimming shortened V by 2 bases and J by 2 bases, and 10 bases separated the two germline ends. Looked up from germline, CDR1 is SGHTA and CDR2 is FQGNSA. The CDR3 nucleotides read TGTGCCAGCAGCTTAAGGGGAGGCCCCTACAATGAGCAGTTCTTC. Translating it yields CASSLRGGPYNEQFF.

V gene TRBV6-5 combines with J gene TRBJ1-1, with D hard to call. Germline V gene lookup returns CDR1 MNHEY and CDR2 SVGAGI. Trimming stripped 6 bases from V and 0 bases from J, with 11 bases between. The CDR3 is made up of 14 amino acids. The CDR3 DNA reads TGTGCCAGCAGGGCCAGGATAATGAACACTGAAGCTTTCTTT. Translation: CASRARIMNTEAFF.

The chain uses TRBV7-6 and TRBJ1-3, with 9 bases fitting TRBD1. V was pared by 5 bases and J by 4 bases, with 12 bases of the junction left unmatched. The CDR3 runs to 17 residues. Germline CDR1 reads SGHVS; CDR2 reads FNYEAQ. The CDR3 is CASSPTRTGEAGNTIYF. The DNA for the CDR3 is TGTGCCAGCAGCCCGACTAGGACAGGGGAGGCAGGAAACACCATATATTTT.